These 10 T cell receptor beta chains were sequenced from one sample in a study of tissue T cells after allogeneic stem cell transplantation (dated by TCRdb to 2022 to 2024). The time point tag for this specimen amounts to: mouse harvest day 7 after allogeneic transplant. Mouse grafts consisting of 10^7 T-cell-depleted bone marrow cells combined with 10^6 splenic CD5+ T cells were administered by tail vein injection. Receptor libraries were prepared by the immunoSEQ multiplex PCR assay. Imported from immuneACCESS, the table was reduced by TCRdb to in-frame sequences with V and J called. These copies leave out some clones; in studies compared against another copy, an unresolved V gene accounts for under half, and the cause of the remainder is not known. Present in this sample are over 6,000 clones, less than 65% of which were seen just once. The ten top clones hold almost 8% of the sample. The specimen was gut tissue. The receptors stem from a female BALB/c mouse given C57BL/6 T cells with graft-versus-host disease after an allogeneic hematopoietic cell transplant.

Of note for this clone: Genes and germline are mouse. The missing CDR3 end, 1 residue past where the read stops, is filled in from the germline J gene. This sequence joins TRBV12-2 and TRBJ2-5; 12 nucleotides match TRBD2. Germline-derived CDR1 and CDR2 are SGHLS and HYDKME. The CDR3 length is 15 residues. The V gene end was trimmed by 0 bases and the J gene end by 6 bases; junction bases not matched to a gene: 3. The CDR3: CASSLDWGGADTQYF. CDR3 DNA (partial): TGTGCCAGCTCTCTCGACTGGGGGGGCGCGGACACCCAGTAC.

About this clone itself: Genes and germline come from the mouse. The CDR3 extends 1 residue past the end of the read, so its final part is completed from the germline J gene. The J gene is TRBJ1-6, the V gene TRBV5; D not resolved. TRBJ1-6 is annotated as an ORF whose role is uncertain. Per the germline V gene, CDR1 is LGHNA and CDR2 is YNLKQL (reference sequence). The CDR3 runs 15 residues. Trimming cost V 0 bases and J 4 bases, with 7 bases left between them. The DNA read from the CDR3 is TGTGCCAGCAGCCAAGAGGGTCAGTATAATTCGCCCCTCTAC. Translating gives CASSQEGQYNSPLY. The whole CDR3 is CASSQEGQYNSPLYF.

As regards this clone: Germline and genes: mouse. Sequencing ends 1 residue short of the CDR3 end; the germline J gene provides the rest. The V and J genes are TRBV26 and TRBJ1-3; the D is unclear. The CDR3 has 14 residues. CDR1 is KGHPV and CDR2 is FQNQEV in the germline V gene (reference sequence). Trimming removed 2 bases at V and 0 bases at J, with 5 bases between. The CDR3 spells CASSLAVSGNTLYF. CDR3 bases read: TGTGCCAGCAGTCTGGCAGTTTCTGGAAATACGCTCTAT.

On this clone: Germline and genes here are mouse. The CDR3 goes on 1 residue after the read ends, and that part is filled in from the germline J gene. The rearrangement joins TRBV26 to TRBJ2-2; D not resolved. Between the trimmed V and J ends, which lost 3 bases and 1 base, there was a span of 9 bases. This CDR3 has 15 residues. Per the germline V gene, CDR1 is KGHPV and CDR2 is FQNQEV (reference sequence). The CDR3 sequence is CASSLELVNTGQLYF. The part of the CDR3 DNA that was read is TGTGCCAGCAGTCTCGAGCTGGTAAACACCGGGCAGCTCTAC.

This clone was recorded a few times. Mouse names are used for the genes. Coverage ceases 1 residue before the CDR3 finishes, and the germline J gene fills in the end. The gene calls are TRBV12-2 and TRBJ1-5; D is undetermined. The CDR3 consists of 14 residues. The germline V and J ends were trimmed by 1 base and 1 base, with 7 bases remaining between them. From germline, CDR1 is SGHLS and CDR2 HYDKME. The CDR3 loop reads CASSLTQNNQAPLF. The sequenced part of the CDR3 DNA is TGTGCCAGCTCTCTAACCCAAAACAACCAGGCTCCGCTT.

With regard to this clone: The gene symbols are mouse symbols. The read terminates 1 residue before the CDR3 end, so the remaining end is supplied by the germline J gene. This chain joins TRBV15 and TRBJ2-2, with TRBD2 matching over 8 bases. V was clipped by 2 bases and J by 4 bases; unmatched bases: 3. Germline CDR1 reads SGHND; CDR2 reads FRSKSL. This CDR3 has 15 residues. The covered CDR3 bases are TGTGCCAGCAGTTTACGCCTGGGGGGCACCGGGCAGCTCTAC. Protein sequence: CASSLRLGGTGQLY. The entire CDR3 protein reads CASSLRLGGTGQLYF.

This clone came up a few times. Mouse gene names and germline throughout. This CDR3 reads CASSLGGSGNTLYF. The CDR3 DNA, read in part, is TGTGCCAGCAGTCTGGGGGGTTCTGGAAATACGCTCTAT. This chain uses TRBV26 with TRBJ1-3; the D gene is possibly TRBD1 (5 bases). The CDR3 end lies 1 residue beyond the end of the read and is filled in from the germline J gene. The CDR3 length is 14 residues. Germline V gene data show CDR1 as KGHPV and CDR2 as FQNQEV (reference sequence). V lost 2 bases and J lost 0, with 5 bases in between.

Note on this clone: Gene and germline names: mouse. The read ends 1 residue before the CDR3 terminus; that terminus is restored from the germline J gene. The chain links TRBV26 to TRBJ1-3, with 8 bases aligning to TRBD1. The CDR3 is 15 residues long. The trim removed 5 bases at V and 0 bases at J, leaving 3 bases unmatched. Germline loops: CDR1 KGHPV, CDR2 FQNQEV (reference sequence). This CDR3 reads CASSLQGVSGNTLYF. The sequenced CDR3 bases are TGTGCCAGCAGTTTACAGGGGGTTTCTGGAAATACGCTCTAT.

As regards this clone: The listed genes are named as in mouse. Sequencing ends 1 residue short of the CDR3 end; the germline J gene provides the rest. The rearrangement links TRBV17 to TRBJ1-1; weak D call: TRBD1 (6 bases). The germline V and J ends were trimmed by 2 bases and 3 bases, with 7 bases remaining between them. The CDR3 totals 13 residues. In germline, CDR1 is MNHDT, CDR2 YYDKIL. CDR3 protein: CASSRQGYTEVFF. CDR3 bases read: TGTGCTAGCAGTAGACAGGGGTACACAGAAGTCTTC.

Relative to its sample, this clone is large. Mouse gene names and germline throughout. The read comes to an end 1 residue before the CDR3 does, leaving the germline J gene to fill in the end. J is TRBJ2-1 and V is TRBV31; 8 positions match TRBD1. Trimming took 0 bases from V and 4 from J; bases not matched to a gene: 2. The CDR3 has 14 amino acids. The germline V gene encodes CDR1 GKSSPN and CDR2 SITVG. The CDR3 sequence: CAWSLRGQYAEQFF. The covered CDR3 bases are TGTGCCTGGAGTCTCAGGGGGCAATATGCTGAGCAGTTC.